A single T cell receptor (beta chain) is shown here with its context. This entry comes from a study of blood T cell repertoires in COVID-19. The overall study: Acute and convalescent COVID-19 specimens originated in the United States, Italy and Spain. PBMCs, B-cell-depleted T cells, or T cells were the source of the cDNA or gDNA that made up the material.

The table came from immunoSEQ multiplex PCR; TCRdb's copy has only in-frame clones and leaves some out. Of nearly 350,000 clones listed, around 83% were seen once; the top ten hold about 2.7%. The CDR3 has 17 amino acids. Germline values: CDR1 KGHSH, CDR2 LQKENI. V trimming: 3 bases; J trimming: 2 bases; junction bases outside the gene matches: 11. The sequenced sample was peripheral blood. The clonotype comes from a man aged 30 to 45 with active or convalescent COVID-19. The V gene is TRBV18, the J gene TRBJ1-2, with 8 positions matching TRBD1. The CDR3 nucleotides are TGTGCCAGCTCACCCTTACCCGGGACAGGCCTCAACTATGGCTACACCTTC. It codes for CASSPLPGTGLNYGYTF.